This T cell receptor (beta chain) stems from a study of blood T cells in healthy people across ages. Together with a sample-barcoded 5' primer, a J-beta primer mix was included in a second PCR lasting about 6 to 11 cycles. TCRdb redid the calling of the 5' RACE reads with MiXCR, one entry per CDR3 protein. The data contain fewer than 900,000 distinct CDR3 sequences, around 36% of them singletons. This clonotype was detected a few times. V shed 3 bases and J shed 5 bases, with 14 bases lying between them. The CDR3 consists of 15 residues. Sequenced: blood. V is TRBV12-3 or TRBV12-4 and J is TRBJ2-1; weak D call: TRBD2 (6 bases). The receptor comes from a man aged 18 to 35 in good health. The DNA for the CDR3 is TGTGCCAGCAGTTTCCTTCGGACTAACCACAATGAGCAGTTCTTC. This sequence encodes CASSFLRTNHNEQFF.